This T cell receptor (beta chain) was documented in a study of response to subunit inactivated influenza vaccine. There are a few counts of this clonotype. V lost 3 bases and J 15 bases, leaving 12 bases between the germline ends. This CDR3 is built from 11 residues. CDR1 SEHNR and CDR2 FQNEAQ come from the germline V gene (reference sequence). TCRdb reprocessed the RT-PCR reads via MiXCR and lists one record per CDR3 protein. Among approximately 730,000 distinct CDR3 sequences listed, approximately 14% were seen once. The sequence was obtained from a man aged 50-60 years who received an inactivated influenza vaccine. The specimen was PBMCs from blood, collected less than 15 days before vaccination. This chain connects TRBV7-9 to TRBJ2-4; D is unresolved. The CDR3 DNA is TGTGCCAGCAGCTTTGGTCCGTTACCGTACTTC. This encodes CASSFGPLPYF.